The entry that follows covers one T cell receptor beta chain sequence. Trimming cost V 6 bases and J 3 bases; bases outside gene matches: 4. The CDR3 is 15 residues long. CDR1 is SGHTA and CDR2 is FQGNSA in the germline V gene. This specimen comes from a study of control samples from healthy donors and cancer patients. The method was immunoSEQ multiplex PCR; TCRdb's version includes in-frame clones alone and lacks a portion of them. The table has roughly 150,000 clones, about nine tenths seen once. Sequenced input: blood. This rearrangement joins TRBV7-2 to TRBJ2-1, with TRBD2 matching over 11 bases. The TCR originated in a man aged 30-40 years in good health. CDR3 bases: TGTGCCAGCAGTCTCACTAGCGGGGGCTACAATGAGCAGTTCTTC. The encoded protein is CASSLTSGGYNEQFF. The whole variable domain, remainder taken from reference TRBV7-2 and TRBJ2-1, is GAGVSQSPSNKVTEKGKDVELRCDPISGHTALYWYRQSLGQGLEFLIYFQGNSAPDKSGLPSDRFSAERTGGSVSTLTIQRTQQEDSAVYLCASSLTSGGYNEQFFGPGTRLTVL.